This T cell receptor (beta chain) appears in the sequencing data of a study of T-cell memory formation after mild COVID-19. Study-level results: Chiefly within CM and EM were the contracting CD4+ clones; CD8+ ones were within EMRA. Certain responding clones were present in pre-infection memory, suggesting participation of cross-reactive memory.

About this clonotype: The antigen is undetermined.

Constant-segment primers were used for 5'RACE, and the resulting TCR alpha and TCR beta cDNA libraries carried sample barcodes and UMIs. TCRdb re-analysed the 5' RACE reads in MiXCR, keeping a single row per CDR3 protein. Of hundreds of thousands of distinct CDR3 sequences in the sample, around 20% are singletons; the top ten hold approximately 13%. CDR3 length: 13 amino acids. V shed 5 bases and J shed 6 bases, with 13 bases lying between them. Germline values: CDR1 MNHEY, CDR2 SVGAGI. V gene TRBV6-5 combines with J gene TRBJ1-2; D is perhaps TRBD1 (6 bases). Sequencing was done on a sample of PBMCs or a T cell subset sorted from them (not recorded which). The clonotype comes from an adult woman who had mild COVID-19 (a few samples of this study predate the infection). Cell type and time point are not known. DNA of the CDR3: TGTGCCAGCAGTGCCCGACAGGTCAATGGCTACACCTTC. The encoded protein is CASSARQVNGYTF.